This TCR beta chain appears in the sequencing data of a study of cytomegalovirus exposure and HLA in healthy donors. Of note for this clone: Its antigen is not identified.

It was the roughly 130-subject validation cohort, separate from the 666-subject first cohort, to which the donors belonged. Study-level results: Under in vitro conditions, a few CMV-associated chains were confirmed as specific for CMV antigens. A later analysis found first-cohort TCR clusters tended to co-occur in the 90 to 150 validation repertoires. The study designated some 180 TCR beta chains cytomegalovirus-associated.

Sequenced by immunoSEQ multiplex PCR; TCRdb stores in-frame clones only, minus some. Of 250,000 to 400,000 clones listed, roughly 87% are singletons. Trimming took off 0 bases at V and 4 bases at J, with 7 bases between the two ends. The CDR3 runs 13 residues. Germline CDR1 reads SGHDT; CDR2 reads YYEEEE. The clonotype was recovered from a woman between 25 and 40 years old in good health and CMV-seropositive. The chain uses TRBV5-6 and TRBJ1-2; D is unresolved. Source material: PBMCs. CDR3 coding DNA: TGTGCCAGCAGCTTGGTAGGGCCCTATGGCTACACCTTC. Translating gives CASSLVGPYGYTF. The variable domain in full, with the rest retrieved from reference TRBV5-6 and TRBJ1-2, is DAGVTQSPTHLIKTRGQQVTLRCSPKSGHDTVSWYQQALGQGPQFIFQYYEEEERQRGNFPDRFSGHQFPNYSSELNVNALLLGDSALYLCASSLVGPYGYTFGSGTRLTVV.